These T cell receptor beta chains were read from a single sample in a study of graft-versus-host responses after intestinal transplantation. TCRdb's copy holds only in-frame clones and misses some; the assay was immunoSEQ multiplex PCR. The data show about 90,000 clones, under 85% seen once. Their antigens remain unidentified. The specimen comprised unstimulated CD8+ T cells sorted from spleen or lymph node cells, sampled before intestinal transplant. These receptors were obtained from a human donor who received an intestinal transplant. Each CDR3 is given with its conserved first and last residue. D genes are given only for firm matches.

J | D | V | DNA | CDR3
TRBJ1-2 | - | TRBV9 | TGTGCCAGCAGCCTCCTCGACAGGTGGGGCTACACCTTC | CASSLLDRWGYTF
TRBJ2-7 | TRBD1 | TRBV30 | TGTGCCTGGAGGGTACAGGGGTACGAGCAGTACTTC | CAWRVQGYEQYF
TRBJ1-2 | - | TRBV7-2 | TGTGCCAGCACCCGGTTTAGGGTAAATGGCTATGGCTACACCTTC | CASTRFRVNGYGYTF
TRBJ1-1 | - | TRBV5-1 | TGCGCCAGCAGCGAGGGGTTAATGAACACTGAAGCTTTCTTT | CASSEGLMNTEAFF
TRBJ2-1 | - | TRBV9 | TGTGCCAGCAGCGCCCTGGGAGAGTCGACCGTCGATGAGCAGTTCTTC | CASSALGESTVDEQFF
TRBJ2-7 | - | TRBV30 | TGTGCCTGGAGCCCGACGGGGAGCGAGCAGTACTTC | CAWSPTGSEQYF
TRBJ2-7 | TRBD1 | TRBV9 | TGTGCCAGCAGTGAGGGACAGGCCCCAACCTACGAGCAGTACTTC | CASSEGQAPTYEQYF
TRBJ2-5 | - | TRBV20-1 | TGCAGTGCCCAGGGGGAGACCCAGTACTTC | CSAQGETQYF
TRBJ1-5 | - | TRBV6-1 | TGTGCCAGCAGGAGACAGAGGAGTCAGCCCCAGCATTTT | CASRRQRSQPQHF
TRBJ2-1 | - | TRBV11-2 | TGTGCCAGCAGCTTAGTCGGGGATAATGAGCAGTTCTTC | CASSLVGDNEQFF
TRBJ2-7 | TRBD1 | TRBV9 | TGTGCCAGCAGCGCAACAGGGGGCGAGCAGTACTTC | CASSATGGEQYF
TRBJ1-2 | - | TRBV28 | TGTGCCAGCAGCCCCGGAGTCGACTATGGCTACACCTTC | CASSPGVDYGYTF
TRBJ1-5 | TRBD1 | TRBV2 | TGTGCCAGCAGTGATCTCGACAGGGGAAGCAATCAGCCCCAGCATTTT | CASSDLDRGSNQPQHF